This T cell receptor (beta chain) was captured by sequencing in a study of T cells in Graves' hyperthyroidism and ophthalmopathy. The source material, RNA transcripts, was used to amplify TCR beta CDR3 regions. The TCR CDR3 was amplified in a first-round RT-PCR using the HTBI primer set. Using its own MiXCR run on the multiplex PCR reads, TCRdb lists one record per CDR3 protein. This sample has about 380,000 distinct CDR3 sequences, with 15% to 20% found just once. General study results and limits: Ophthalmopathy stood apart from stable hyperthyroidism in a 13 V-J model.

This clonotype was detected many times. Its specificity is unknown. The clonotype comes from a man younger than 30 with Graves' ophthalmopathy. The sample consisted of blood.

CDR3 nucleotide sequence: TGTGCCAGCAGCCAGGGACTAGCGGGGGACATCTCCTACAATGAGCAGTTCTTC. This gives the protein CASSQGLAGDISYNEQFF. This chain connects TRBV11-2 to TRBJ2-1, with 14 bases fitting TRBD2. Germline V gene sequence: CDR1 SGHAT, CDR2 FQNNGV. CDR3 size: 18 residues. Trimming took 5 bases from V and 0 from J; bases not matched to a gene: 6.